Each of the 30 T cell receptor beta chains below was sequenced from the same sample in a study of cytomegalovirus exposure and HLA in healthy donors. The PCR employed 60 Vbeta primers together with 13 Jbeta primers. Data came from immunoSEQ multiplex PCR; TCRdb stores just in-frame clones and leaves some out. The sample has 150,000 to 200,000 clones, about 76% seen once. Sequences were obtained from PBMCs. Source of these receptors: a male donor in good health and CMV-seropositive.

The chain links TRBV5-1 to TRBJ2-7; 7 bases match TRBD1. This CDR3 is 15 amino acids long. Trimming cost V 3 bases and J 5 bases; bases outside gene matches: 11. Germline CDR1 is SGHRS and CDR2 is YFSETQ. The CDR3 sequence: CASSWSGTAGDEQYF. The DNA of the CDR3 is TGCGCCAGCAGCTGGTCCGGGACAGCAGGAGACGAGCAGTACTTC.

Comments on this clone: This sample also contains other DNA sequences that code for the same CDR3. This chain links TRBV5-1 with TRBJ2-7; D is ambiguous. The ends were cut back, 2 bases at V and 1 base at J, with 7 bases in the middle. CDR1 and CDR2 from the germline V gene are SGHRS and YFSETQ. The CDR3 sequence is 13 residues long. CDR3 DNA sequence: TGCGCCAGCAGCTTCGGTTCTTCCTACGAGCAGTACTTC. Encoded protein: CASSFGSSYEQYF. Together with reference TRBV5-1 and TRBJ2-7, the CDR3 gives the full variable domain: KAGVTQTPRYLIKTRGQQVTLSCSPISGHRSVSWYQQTPGQGLQFLFEYFSETQRNKGNFPGRFSGRQFSNSRSEMNVSTLELGDSALYLCASSFGSSYEQYFGPGTRLTVT.

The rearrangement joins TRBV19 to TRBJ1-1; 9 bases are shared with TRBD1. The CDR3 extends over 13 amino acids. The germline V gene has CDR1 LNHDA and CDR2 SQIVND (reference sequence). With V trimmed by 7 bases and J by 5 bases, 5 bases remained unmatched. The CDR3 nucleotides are TGTGCCAGTACCAGACAGGGGGTAACTGAAGCTTTCTTT. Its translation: CASTRQGVTEAFF.

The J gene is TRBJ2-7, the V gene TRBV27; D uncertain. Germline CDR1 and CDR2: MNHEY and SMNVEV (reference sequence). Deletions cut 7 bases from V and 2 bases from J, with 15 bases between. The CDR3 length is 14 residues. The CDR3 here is CASKFKLETYEQYF. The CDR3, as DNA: TGTGCCAGCAAATTCAAGCTAGAAACCTACGAGCAGTACTTC.

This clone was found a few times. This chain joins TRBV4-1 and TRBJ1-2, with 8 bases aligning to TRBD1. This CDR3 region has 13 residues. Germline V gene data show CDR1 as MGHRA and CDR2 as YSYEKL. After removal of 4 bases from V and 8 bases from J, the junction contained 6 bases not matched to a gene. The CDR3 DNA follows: TGCGCCAGCAGCCCAATCAGGGACAGGGGCTACACCTTC. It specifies CASSPIRDRGYTF.

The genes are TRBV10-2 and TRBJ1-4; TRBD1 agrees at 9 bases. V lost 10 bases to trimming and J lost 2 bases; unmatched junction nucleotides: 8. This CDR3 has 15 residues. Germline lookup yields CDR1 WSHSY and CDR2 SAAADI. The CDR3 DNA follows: TGCGCCACCCACAGGGGGCCTTCGACTAATGAAAAACTGTTTTTT. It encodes CATHRGPSTNEKLFF.

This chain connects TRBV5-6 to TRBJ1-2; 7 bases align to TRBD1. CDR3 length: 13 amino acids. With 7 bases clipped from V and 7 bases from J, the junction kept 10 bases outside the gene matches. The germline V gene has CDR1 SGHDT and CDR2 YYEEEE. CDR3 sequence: CASARPTGFGYTF. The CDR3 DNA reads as TGTGCCAGCGCCCGACCGACAGGGTTTGGCTACACCTTC. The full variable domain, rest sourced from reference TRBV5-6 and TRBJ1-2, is DAGVTQSPTHLIKTRGQQVTLRCSPKSGHDTVSWYQQALGQGPQFIFQYYEEEERQRGNFPDRFSGHQFPNYSSELNVNALLLGDSALYLCASARPTGFGYTFGSGTRLTVV.

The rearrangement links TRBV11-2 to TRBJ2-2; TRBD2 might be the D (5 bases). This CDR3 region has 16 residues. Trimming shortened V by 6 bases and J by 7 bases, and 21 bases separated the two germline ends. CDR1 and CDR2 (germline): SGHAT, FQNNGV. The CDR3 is CASSYDLRAIGGELFF. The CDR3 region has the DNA TGTGCCAGCAGTTATGATTTGAGGGCCATTGGCGGGGAGCTGTTTTTT.

The chain's CDR3 is CASSLEQLGGNTEAFF. The DNA for the CDR3 is TGCGCCAGCAGCTTGGAACAGTTAGGGGGGAACACTGAAGCTTTCTTT. The chain has TRBV5-1 and TRBJ1-1; D might be TRBD1 (6 bases). Trimming shortened V by 0 bases and J by 1 base, and 13 bases separated the two germline ends. The CDR3 covers 16 residues. Germline CDR1 SGHRS, CDR2 YFSETQ. The full variable domain, completed using reference TRBV5-1 and TRBJ1-1, is KAGVTQTPRYLIKTRGQQVTLSCSPISGHRSVSWYQQTPGQGLQFLFEYFSETQRNKGNFPGRFSGRQFSNSRSEMNVSTLELGDSALYLCASSLEQLGGNTEAFFGQGTRLTVV.

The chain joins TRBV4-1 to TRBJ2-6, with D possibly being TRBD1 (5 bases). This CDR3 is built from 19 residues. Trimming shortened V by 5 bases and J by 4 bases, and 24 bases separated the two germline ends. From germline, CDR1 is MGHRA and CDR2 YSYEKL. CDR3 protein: CASSTSPLRRVGGANVLTF. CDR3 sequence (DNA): TGCGCCAGCAGCACAAGCCCCTTACGCAGGGTCGGCGGGGCCAACGTCCTGACTTTC.

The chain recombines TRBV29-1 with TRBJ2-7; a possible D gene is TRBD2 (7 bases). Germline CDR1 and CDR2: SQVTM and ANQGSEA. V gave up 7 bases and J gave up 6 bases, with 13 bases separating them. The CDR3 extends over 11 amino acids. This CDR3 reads CSAGGGREQYF. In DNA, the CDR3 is TGCAGCGCTGGGGGGGGGCGCGAGCAGTACTTC.

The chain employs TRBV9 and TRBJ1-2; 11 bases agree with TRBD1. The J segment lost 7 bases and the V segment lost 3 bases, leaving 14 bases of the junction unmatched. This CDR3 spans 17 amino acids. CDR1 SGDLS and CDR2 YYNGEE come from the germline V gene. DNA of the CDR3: TGTGCCAGCAGCGCCGTACCGCGGACAGGGGGCGCGTTTGGCTACACCTTC. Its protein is CASSAVPRTGGAFGYTF.

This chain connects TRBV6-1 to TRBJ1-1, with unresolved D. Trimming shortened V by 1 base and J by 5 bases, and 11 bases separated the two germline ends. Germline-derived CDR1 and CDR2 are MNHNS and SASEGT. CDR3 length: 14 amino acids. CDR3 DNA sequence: TGTGCCAGCAGTGAAGTGAGGGCGGGGACTGAAGCTTTCTTT. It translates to CASSEVRAGTEAFF.

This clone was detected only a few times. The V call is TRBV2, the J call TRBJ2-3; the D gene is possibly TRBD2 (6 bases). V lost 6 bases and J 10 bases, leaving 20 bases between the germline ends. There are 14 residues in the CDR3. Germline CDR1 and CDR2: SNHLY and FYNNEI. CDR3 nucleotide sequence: TGTGCCAGCAGCCCCGGCGGGGCAGGCGGGCCGCAGTATTTT. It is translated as CASSPGGAGGPQYF.

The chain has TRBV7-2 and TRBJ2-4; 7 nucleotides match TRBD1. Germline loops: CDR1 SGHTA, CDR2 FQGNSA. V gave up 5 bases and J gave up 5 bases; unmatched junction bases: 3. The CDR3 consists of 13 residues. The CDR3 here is CASSLGTENIQYF. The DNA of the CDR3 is TGTGCCAGCAGCCTCGGGACAGAAAACATTCAGTACTTC.

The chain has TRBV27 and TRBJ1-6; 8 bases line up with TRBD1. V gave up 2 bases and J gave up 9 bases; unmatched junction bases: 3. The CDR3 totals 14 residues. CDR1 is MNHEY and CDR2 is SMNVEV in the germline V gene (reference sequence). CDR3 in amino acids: CASSLDRGRSPLHF. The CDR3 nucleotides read TGTGCCAGCAGTTTAGACAGGGGTCGTTCACCCCTCCACTTT.

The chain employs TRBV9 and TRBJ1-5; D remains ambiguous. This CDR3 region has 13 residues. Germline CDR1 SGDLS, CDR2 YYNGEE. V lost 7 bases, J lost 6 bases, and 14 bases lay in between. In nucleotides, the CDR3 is TGTGCCAGCGACATACCGCCAGGTCAGCCCCAGCATTTT. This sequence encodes CASDIPPGQPQHF.

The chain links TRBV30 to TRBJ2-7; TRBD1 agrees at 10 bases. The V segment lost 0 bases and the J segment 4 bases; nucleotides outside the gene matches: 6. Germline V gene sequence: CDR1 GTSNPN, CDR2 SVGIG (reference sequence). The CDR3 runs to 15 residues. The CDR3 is CAWSVPGTGAYEQYF. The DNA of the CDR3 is TGTGCCTGGAGTGTACCCGGGACAGGGGCATACGAGCAGTACTTC.

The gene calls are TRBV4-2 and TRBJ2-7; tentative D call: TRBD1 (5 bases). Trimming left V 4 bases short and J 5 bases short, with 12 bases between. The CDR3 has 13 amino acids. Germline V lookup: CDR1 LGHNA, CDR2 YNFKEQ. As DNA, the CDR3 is TGTGCCAGCAGCCCCCCCAGGGCGGACGAGCAGTACTTC. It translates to CASSPPRADEQYF.

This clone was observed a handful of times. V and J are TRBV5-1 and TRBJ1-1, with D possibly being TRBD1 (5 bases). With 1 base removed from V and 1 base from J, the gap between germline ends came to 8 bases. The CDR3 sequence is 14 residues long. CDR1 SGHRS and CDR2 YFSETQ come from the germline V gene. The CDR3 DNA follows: TGCGCCAGCAGCTTGAGGGGTACGAACACTGAAGCTTTCTTT. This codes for CASSLRGTNTEAFF.

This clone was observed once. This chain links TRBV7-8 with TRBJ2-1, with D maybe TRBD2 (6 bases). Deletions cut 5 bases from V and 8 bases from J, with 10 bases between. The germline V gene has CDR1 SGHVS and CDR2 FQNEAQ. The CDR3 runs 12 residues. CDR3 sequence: CASSPRDYEQFF. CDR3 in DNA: TGTGCCAGCAGCCCCCGGGACTATGAGCAGTTCTTC. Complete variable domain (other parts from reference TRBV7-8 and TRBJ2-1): GAGVSQSPRYKVAKRGQDVALRCDPISGHVSLFWYQQALGQGPEFLTYFQNEAQLDKSGLPSDRFFAERPEGSVSTLKIQRTQQEDSAVYLCASSPRDYEQFFGPGTRLTVL.

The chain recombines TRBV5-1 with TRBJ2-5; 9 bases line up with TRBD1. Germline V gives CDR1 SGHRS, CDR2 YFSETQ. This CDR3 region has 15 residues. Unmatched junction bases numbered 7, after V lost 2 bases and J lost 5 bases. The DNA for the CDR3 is TGCGCCAGCAGCTTAGGGACAGGGACGGCGGAGACCCAGTACTTC. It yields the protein CASSLGTGTAETQYF.

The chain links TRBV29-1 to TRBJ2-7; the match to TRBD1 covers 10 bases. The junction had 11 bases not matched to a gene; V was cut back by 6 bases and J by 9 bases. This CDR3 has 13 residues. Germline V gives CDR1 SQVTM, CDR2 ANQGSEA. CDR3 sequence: CSVVDRGDDGQYF. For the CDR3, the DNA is TGCAGCGTAGTGGACAGGGGGGACGATGGGCAGTACTTC.

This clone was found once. The CDR3 region is CASSPPGGQQYF. DNA of the CDR3: TGTGCCAGCTCGCCGCCAGGGGGTCAGCAGTACTTC. V usage is TRBV18 and J usage is TRBJ2-7, with TRBD1 identical over 7 bases. Germline CDR1 and CDR2: KGHSH and LQKENI. Trimming removed 6 bases from V and 8 bases from J; junction bases left unmatched: 7. There are 12 residues in the CDR3.

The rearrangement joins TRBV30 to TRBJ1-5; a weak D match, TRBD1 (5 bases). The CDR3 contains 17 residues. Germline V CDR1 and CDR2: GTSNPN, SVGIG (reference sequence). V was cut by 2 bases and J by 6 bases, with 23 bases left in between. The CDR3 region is CAWSNPGNTQWSQPQHF. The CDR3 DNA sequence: TGTGCCTGGAGTAACCCAGGGAACACCCAATGGAGTCAGCCCCAGCATTTT.

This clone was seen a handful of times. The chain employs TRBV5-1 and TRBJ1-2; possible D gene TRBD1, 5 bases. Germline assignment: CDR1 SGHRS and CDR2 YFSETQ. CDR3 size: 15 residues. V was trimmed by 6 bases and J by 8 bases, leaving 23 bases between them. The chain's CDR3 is CASNPEPGRLGGYTF. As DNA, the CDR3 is TGCGCCAGCAACCCCGAGCCAGGGCGTCTAGGCGGCTACACCTTC.

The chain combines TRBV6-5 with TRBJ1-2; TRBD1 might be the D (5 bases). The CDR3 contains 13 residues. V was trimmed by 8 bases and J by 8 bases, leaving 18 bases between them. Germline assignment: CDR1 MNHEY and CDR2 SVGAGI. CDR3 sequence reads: CASSYGVSGGYTF. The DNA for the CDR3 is TGTGCCAGCTCCTATGGTGTCTCAGGGGGCTACACCTTC.

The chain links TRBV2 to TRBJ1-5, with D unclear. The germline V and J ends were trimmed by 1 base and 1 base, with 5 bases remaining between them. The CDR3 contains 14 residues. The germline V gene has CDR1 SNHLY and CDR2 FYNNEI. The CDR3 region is CASSEGQSNQPQHF. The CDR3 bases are TGTGCCAGCAGTGAAGGGCAAAGCAATCAGCCCCAGCATTTT.

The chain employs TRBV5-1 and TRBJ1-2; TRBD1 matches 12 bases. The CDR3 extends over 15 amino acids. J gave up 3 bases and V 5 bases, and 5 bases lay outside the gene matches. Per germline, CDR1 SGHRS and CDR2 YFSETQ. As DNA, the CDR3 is TGCGCCAGCAGGGGGACAGGGGGCGATGACTATGGCTACACCTTC. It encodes CASRGTGGDDYGYTF. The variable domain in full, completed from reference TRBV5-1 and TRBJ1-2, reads KAGVTQTPRYLIKTRGQQVTLSCSPISGHRSVSWYQQTPGQGLQFLFEYFSETQRNKGNFPGRFSGRQFSNSRSEMNVSTLELGDSALYLCASRGTGGDDYGYTFGSGTRLTVV.

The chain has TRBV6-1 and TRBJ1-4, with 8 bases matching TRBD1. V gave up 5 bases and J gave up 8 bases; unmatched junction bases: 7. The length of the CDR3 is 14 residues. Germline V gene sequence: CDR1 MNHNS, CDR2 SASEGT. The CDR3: CASSFDRGGEKLFF. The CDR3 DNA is TGTGCCAGCAGTTTCGACAGGGGAGGCGAAAAACTGTTTTTT.